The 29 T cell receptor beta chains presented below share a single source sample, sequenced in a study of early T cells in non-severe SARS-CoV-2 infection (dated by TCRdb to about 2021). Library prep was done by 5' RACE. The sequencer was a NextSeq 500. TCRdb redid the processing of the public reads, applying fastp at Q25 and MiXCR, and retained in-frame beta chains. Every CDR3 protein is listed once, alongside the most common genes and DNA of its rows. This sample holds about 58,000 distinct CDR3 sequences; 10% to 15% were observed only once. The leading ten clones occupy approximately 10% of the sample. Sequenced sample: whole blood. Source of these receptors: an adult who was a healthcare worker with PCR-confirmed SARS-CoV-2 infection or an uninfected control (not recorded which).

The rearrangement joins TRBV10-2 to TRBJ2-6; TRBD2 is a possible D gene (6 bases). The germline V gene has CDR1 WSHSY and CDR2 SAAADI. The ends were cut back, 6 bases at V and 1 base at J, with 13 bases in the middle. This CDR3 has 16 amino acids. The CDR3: CASSTLGTSGANVLTF. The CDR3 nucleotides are TGCGCCAGCAGCACTCTAGGGACTTCTGGGGCCAACGTCCTGACTTTC.

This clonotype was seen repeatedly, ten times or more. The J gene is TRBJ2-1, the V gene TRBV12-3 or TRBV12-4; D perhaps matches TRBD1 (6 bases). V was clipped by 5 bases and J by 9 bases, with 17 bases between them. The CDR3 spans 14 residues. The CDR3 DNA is TGTGCCAGCAGTCAGGGGCTCTTCTGGGGTGAGCAGTTCTTC. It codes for CASSQGLFWGEQFF.

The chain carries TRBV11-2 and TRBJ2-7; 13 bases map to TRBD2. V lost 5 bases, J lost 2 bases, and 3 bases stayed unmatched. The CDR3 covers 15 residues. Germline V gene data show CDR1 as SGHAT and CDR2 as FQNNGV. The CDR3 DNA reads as TGTGCCAGCAGCGTGGGACTAGCGGGGACCTACGAGCAGTACTTC. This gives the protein CASSVGLAGTYEQYF.

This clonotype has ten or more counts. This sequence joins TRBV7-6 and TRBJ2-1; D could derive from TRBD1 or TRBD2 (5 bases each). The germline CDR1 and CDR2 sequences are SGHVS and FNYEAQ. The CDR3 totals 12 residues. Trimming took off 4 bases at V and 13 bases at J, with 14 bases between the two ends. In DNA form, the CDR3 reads TGTGCCAGCAGCTCCCAAACGAGGGGCCAGTTCTTC. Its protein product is CASSSQTRGQFF. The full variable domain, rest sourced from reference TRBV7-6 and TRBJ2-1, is GAGVSQSPRYKVTKRGQDVALRCDPISGHVSLYWYRQALGQGPEFLTYFNYEAQQDKSGLPNDRFSAERPEGSISTLTIQRTEQRDSAMYRCASSSQTRGQFFGPGTRLTVL.

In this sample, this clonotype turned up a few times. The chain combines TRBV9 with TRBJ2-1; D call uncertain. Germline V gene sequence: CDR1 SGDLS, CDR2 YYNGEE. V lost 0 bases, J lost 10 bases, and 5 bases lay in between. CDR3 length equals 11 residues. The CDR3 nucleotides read TGTGCCAGCAGCGTAGGGTCAGAGCAGTTCTTC. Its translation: CASSVGSEQFF.

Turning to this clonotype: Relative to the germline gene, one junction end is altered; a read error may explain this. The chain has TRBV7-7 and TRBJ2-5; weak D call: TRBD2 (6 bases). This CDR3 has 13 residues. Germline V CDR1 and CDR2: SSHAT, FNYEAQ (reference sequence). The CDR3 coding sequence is TGTGCTAGCAGCTCGGGACTTCAAGAGACCCAGTACTTC. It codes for CASSSGLQETQYF.

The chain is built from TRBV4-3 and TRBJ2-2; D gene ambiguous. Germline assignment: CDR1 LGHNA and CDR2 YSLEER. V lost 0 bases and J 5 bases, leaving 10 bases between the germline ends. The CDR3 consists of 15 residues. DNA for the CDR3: TGCGCCAGCAGCCAAGATCCCAGGCTGACCGGGGAGCTGTTTTTT. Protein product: CASSQDPRLTGELFF.

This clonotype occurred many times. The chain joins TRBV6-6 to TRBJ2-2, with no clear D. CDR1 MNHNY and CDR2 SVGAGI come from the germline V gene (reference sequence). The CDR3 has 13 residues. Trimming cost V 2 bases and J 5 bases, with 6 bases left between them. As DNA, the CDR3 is TGTGCCAGCAGTTACAGCTCGACCGGGGAGCTGTTTTTT. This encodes CASSYSSTGELFF.

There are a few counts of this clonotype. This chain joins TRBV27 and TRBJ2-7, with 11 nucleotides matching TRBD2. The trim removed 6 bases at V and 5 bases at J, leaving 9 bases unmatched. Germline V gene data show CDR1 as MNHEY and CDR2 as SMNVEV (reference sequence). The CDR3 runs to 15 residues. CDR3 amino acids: CASRDGTSGLDEQYF. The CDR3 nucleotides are TGTGCCAGCAGGGACGGGACTAGCGGTCTCGACGAGCAGTACTTC.

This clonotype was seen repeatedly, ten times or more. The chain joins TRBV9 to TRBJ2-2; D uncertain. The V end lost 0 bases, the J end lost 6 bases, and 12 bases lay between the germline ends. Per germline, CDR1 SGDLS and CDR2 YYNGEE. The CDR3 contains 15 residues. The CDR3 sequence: CASSVGFGPAGELFF. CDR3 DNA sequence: TGTGCCAGCAGCGTAGGGTTCGGGCCCGCCGGGGAGCTGTTTTTT.

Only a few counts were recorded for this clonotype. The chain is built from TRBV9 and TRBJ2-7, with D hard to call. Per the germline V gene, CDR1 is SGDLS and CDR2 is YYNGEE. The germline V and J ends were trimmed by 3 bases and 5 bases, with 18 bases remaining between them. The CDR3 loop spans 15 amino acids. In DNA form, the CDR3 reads TGTGCCAGCAGCGCTCCCCAGACTGGTAGGAACGAGCAGTACTTC. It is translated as CASSAPQTGRNEQYF.

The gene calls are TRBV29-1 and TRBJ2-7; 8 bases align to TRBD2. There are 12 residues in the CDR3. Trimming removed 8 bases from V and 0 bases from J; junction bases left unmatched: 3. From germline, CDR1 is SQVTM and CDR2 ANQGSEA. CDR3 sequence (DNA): TGCAGCACGAGCGGGAGCTCCTACGAGCAGTACTTC. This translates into CSTSGSSYEQYF.

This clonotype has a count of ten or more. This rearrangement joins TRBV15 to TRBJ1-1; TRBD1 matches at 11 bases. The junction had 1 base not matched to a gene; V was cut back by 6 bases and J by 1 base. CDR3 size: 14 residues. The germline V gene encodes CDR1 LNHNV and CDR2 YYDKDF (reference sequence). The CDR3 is CATRGTGGNTEAFF. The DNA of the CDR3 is TGTGCCACCAGAGGGACAGGGGGGAACACTGAAGCTTTCTTT.

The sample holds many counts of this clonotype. The CDR3 DNA reads as TGTGCCAGCACCTACGTTACGGGGCAGGCCTCTGGAAACACCATATATTTT. Translating gives CASTYVTGQASGNTIYF. The chain employs TRBV7-9 and TRBJ1-3, with a tentative D call TRBD1 (5 bases). The V and J ends lost 7 bases and 0 bases respectively, with 19 bases between them. Per germline, CDR1 SEHNR and CDR2 FQNEAQ (reference sequence). The CDR3 runs 17 residues.

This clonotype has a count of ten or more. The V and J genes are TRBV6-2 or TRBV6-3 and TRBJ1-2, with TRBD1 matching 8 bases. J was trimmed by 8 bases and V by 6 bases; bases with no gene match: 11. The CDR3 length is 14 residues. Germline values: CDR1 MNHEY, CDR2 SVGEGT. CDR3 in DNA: TGTGCCAGCAGCCGAAGCCAGGGGGCTAACGGCTACACCTTC. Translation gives CASSRSQGANGYTF.

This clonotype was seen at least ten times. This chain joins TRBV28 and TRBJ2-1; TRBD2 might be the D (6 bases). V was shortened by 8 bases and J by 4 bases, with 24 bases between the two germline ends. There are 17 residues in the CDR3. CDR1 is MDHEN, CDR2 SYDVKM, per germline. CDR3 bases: TGTGCCAGCCTAACTAGGGCCGGGACTCACCCTTACAATGAGCAGTTCTTC. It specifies CASLTRAGTHPYNEQFF.

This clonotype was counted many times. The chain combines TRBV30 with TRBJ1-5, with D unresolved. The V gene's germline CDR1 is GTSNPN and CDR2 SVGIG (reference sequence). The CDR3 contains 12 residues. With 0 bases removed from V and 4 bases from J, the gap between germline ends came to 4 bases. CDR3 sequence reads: CAWSVGNQPQHF. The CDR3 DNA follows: TGTGCCTGGAGTGTAGGGAATCAGCCCCAGCATTTT.

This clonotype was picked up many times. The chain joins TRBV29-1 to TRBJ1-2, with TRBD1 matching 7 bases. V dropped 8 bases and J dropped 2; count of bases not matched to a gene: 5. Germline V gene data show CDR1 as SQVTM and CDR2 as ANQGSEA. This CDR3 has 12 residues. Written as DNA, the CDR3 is TGCAGCCCAGGACAGGCGAACTATGGCTACACCTTC. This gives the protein CSPGQANYGYTF.

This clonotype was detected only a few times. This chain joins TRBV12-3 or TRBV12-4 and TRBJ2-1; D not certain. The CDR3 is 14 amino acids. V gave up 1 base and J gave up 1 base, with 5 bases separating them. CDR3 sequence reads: CASSLVGSYNEQFF. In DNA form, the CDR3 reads TGTGCCAGCAGTTTAGTAGGGTCCTACAATGAGCAGTTCTTC.

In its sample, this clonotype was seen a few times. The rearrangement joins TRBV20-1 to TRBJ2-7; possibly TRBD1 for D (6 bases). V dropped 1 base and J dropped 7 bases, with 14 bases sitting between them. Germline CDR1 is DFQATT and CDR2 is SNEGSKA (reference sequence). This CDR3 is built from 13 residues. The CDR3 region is CSARGSLGGEQYF. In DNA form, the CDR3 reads TGCAGTGCTAGAGGCTCCCTAGGGGGTGAGCAGTACTTC.

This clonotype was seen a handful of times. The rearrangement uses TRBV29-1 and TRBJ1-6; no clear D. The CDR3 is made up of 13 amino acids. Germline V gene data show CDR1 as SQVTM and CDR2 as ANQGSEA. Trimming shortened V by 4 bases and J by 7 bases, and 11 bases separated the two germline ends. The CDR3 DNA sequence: TGCAGCGTTGGTAGAGACAAGAATTCACCCCTCCACTTT. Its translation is CSVGRDKNSPLHF.

The CDR3 spells CASKDGSLAGANVLTF. Here the CDR3 DNA reads TGTGCCAGCAAAGACGGCTCCTTAGCCGGGGCCAACGTCCTGACTTTC. The chain recombines TRBV12-3 or TRBV12-4 with TRBJ2-6; D unresolved. The CDR3 covers 16 residues. Trimming took off 7 bases at V and 4 bases at J, with 17 bases between the two ends.

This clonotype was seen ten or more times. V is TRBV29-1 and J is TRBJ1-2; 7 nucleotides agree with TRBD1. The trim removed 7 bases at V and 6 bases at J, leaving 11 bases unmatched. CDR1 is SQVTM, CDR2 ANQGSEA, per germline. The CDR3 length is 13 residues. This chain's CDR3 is CSGRDSTGDGYTF. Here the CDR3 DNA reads TGCAGCGGCCGGGACAGTACGGGGGATGGCTACACCTTC.

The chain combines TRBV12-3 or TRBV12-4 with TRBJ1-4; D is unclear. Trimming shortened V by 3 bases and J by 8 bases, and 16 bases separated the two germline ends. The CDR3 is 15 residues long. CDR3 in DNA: TGTGCCAGCAGTTTTATGGAAGCCCCGGGGGAAAAACTGTTTTTT. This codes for CASSFMEAPGEKLFF.

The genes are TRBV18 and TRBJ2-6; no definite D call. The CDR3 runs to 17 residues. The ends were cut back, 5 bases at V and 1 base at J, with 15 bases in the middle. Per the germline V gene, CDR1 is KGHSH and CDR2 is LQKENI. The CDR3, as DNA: TGTGCCAGCTCATTCCGTGGGGATCTGTCTGGGGCCAACGTCCTGACTTTC. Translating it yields CASSFRGDLSGANVLTF.

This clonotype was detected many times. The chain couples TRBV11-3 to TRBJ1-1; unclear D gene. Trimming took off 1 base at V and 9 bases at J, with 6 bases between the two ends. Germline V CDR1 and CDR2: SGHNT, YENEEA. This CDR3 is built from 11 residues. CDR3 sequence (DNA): TGTGCCAGCAGCTTAGGGGGAAAAGCTTTCTTT. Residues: CASSLGGKAFF.

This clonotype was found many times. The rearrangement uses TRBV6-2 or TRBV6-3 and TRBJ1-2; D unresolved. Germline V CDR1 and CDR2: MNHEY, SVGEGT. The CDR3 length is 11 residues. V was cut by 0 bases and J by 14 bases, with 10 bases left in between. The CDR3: CASSYSSSKTF. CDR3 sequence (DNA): TGTGCCAGCAGTTACTCGAGTTCCAAAACCTTC.

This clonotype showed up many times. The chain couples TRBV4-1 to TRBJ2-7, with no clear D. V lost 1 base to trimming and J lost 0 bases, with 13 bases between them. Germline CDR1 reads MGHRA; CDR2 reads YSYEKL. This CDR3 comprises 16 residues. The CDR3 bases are TGCGCCAGCAGCCAAGTTGGTTTGGGAAGCTCCTACGAGCAGTACTTC. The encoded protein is CASSQVGLGSSYEQYF.

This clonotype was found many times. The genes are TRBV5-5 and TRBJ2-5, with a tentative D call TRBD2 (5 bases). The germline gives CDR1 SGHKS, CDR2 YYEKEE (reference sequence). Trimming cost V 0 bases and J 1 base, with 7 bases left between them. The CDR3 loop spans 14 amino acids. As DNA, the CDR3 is TGTGCCAGCAGCTTGGCGGGGTCCCAAGAGACCCAGTACTTC. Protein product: CASSLAGSQETQYF. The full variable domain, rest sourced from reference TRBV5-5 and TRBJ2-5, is DAGVTQSPTHLIKTRGQQVTLRCSPISGHKSVSWYQQVLGQGPQFIFQYYEKEERGRGNFPDRFSARQFPNYSSELNVNALLLGDSALYLCASSLAGSQETQYFGPGTRLLVL.